The next 27 T cell receptor beta chains were all read from a single sample in a study of molecular identifiers for immune sequencing clone quantification. TCRdb redid the calling of the PCR reads with MiXCR, one entry per CDR3 protein. The sample includes some 650,000 distinct CDR3 sequences, 20% of them seen just once. Specimen: naive CD8+ T cells from blood, with Jurkat cell RNA spiked in. The subset: FACS-sorted CD8+CD4-CCR7+CD45RA+ naive T cells. These receptors were taken from a human donor in good health. Some libraries in this study had Jurkat cell RNA spiked in.

This clonotype was found many times. CDR3 region: CASSPPGRSFMNTEAFF. CDR3 coding DNA: TGTGCCAGCAGCCCCCCGGGACGGAGCTTCATGAACACTGAAGCTTTCTTT. V usage is TRBV13 and J usage is TRBJ1-1; D is possibly TRBD1 (5 bases). CDR1 PRHDT and CDR2 FYEKMQ come from the germline V gene (reference sequence). The CDR3 length is 17 residues. V lost 5 bases, J lost 0 bases, and 19 bases lay in between.

J is TRBJ1-2 and V is TRBV19; no clear D gene. V gave up 6 bases and J gave up 1 base, with 6 bases separating them. CDR1 LNHDA and CDR2 SQIVND come from the germline V gene (reference sequence). The CDR3 sequence is 12 residues long. CDR3 sequence: CASRHNNYGYTF. The CDR3, as DNA: TGTGCCAGTAGGCACAATAACTATGGCTACACCTTC. The whole variable domain, remainder taken from reference TRBV19 and TRBJ1-2, is DGGITQSPKYLFRKEGQNVTLSCEQNLNHDAMYWYRQDPGQGLRLIYYSQIVNDFQKGDIAEGYSVSREKKESFPLTVTSAQKNPTAFYLCASRHNNYGYTFGSGTRLTVV.

The CDR3 region has the DNA TGTGCCATCAGTGATTTGCCAGGGGGCGCTTCCGGGGAGCTGTTTTTT. Its protein product is CAISDLPGGASGELFF. This chain uses TRBV10-3 with TRBJ2-2; 8 bases agree with TRBD1. CDR3 length equals 16 residues. Germline CDR1 ENHRY, CDR2 SYGVKD. Unmatched junction bases numbered 9, after V lost 3 bases and J lost 6 bases.

There are a few counts of this clonotype. V is TRBV27 and J is TRBJ2-1; D could derive from TRBD1 or TRBD2 (6 bases each). There are 17 residues in the CDR3. The germline gives CDR1 MNHEY, CDR2 SMNVEV (reference sequence). The V gene lost 6 bases and the J gene lost 6 bases, with 24 bases spanning the gap. CDR3 in amino acids: CASRLGGHVGGFNEQFF. The CDR3 DNA follows: TGTGCCAGCAGACTCGGAGGACACGTAGGGGGGTTCAATGAGCAGTTCTTC.

Turning to this clonotype: A single base separates this from a much larger clone, so it may be a read error. The gene calls are TRBV6-2 or TRBV6-3 and TRBJ1-1; D not certain. Germline lookup yields CDR1 MNHEY and CDR2 SVGEGT. The CDR3 runs 15 residues. The CDR3 bases are TGTGCCAGCCCTCACCGGCGGGGTCGGGTGACTGAAGCTCTCTTT. It codes for CASPHRRGRVTEALF.

This clonotype was seen at least ten times. The V and J genes are TRBV7-2 and TRBJ1-3, with D unclear. This CDR3 comprises 13 residues. Trimming shortened V by 10 bases and J by 4 bases, and 14 bases separated the two germline ends. The germline V gene has CDR1 SGHTA and CDR2 FQGNSA. The DNA of the CDR3 is TGTGCCAACCTCCGAAGGGAAGGAAACACCATATATTTT. This encodes CANLRREGNTIYF.

This clonotype was counted many times. The chain combines TRBV5-5 with TRBJ1-2, with TRBD1 matching over 9 bases. CDR1 is SGHKS and CDR2 is YYEKEE in the germline V gene (reference sequence). This CDR3 has 13 residues. V lost 4 bases, J lost 4 bases, and 2 bases stayed unmatched. CDR3 sequence (DNA): TGTGCCAGCAGCCCGGACAGGGGCTATGGCTACACCTTC. This codes for CASSPDRGYGYTF.

The chain has TRBV20-1 and TRBJ2-7; 7 bases agree with TRBD1. This CDR3 region has 16 residues. Germline lookup yields CDR1 DFQATT and CDR2 SNEGSKA (reference sequence). V was clipped by 3 bases and J by 0 bases; unmatched bases: 11. The CDR3 sequence: CSASDPPDRASYEQYF. CDR3 coding DNA: TGCAGTGCTAGTGATCCCCCTGACAGGGCCTCCTACGAGCAGTACTTC.

This clonotype occurred many times. The chain uses TRBV6-2 or TRBV6-3 and TRBJ2-7; a weak D match, TRBD1 (5 bases). V was pared by 2 bases and J by 6 bases, with 14 bases between. The CDR3 runs 14 residues. CDR1 is MNHEY, CDR2 SVGEGT, per germline. The CDR3 loop is CASSYAQGFPEQYF. The CDR3 DNA is TGTGCCAGCAGTTACGCTCAGGGCTTCCCCGAGCAGTACTTC.

This CDR3 reads CASSGGVRETQYF. The CDR3 nucleotides are TGTGCCAGCAGCGGGGGGGTCCGGGAGACCCAGTACTTC. This chain connects TRBV7-6 to TRBJ2-5; 7 bases line up with TRBD2. J gave up 5 bases and V 5 bases, and 5 bases lay outside the gene matches. The CDR3 sequence is 13 residues long. CDR1 and CDR2 (germline): SGHVS, FNYEAQ. The complete variable domain, with remaining parts taken from reference TRBV7-6 and TRBJ2-5, reads GAGVSQSPRYKVTKRGQDVALRCDPISGHVSLYWYRQALGQGPEFLTYFNYEAQQDKSGLPNDRFSAERPEGSISTLTIQRTEQRDSAMYRCASSGGVRETQYFGPGTRLLVL.

This clonotype was counted many times. The chain couples TRBV9 to TRBJ1-4; 8 bases match TRBD1. V shed 4 bases, J shed 5 bases, and the junction held 7 bases outside the gene matches. The CDR3 is 15 amino acids. Per the germline V gene, CDR1 is SGDLS and CDR2 is YYNGEE. The CDR3: CASSTGQAKNEKLFF. In nucleotides, the CDR3 is TGTGCCAGCAGCACGGGACAGGCTAAAAATGAAAAACTGTTTTTT.

In this sample, this clonotype turned up a few times. The chain employs TRBV24-1 and TRBJ2-7; 12 nucleotides line up with TRBD1. Germline CDR1 is KGHDR and CDR2 is SFDVKD. This CDR3 region has 16 residues. Losses at the gene ends were 3 bases for V and 3 bases for J; bases not matched to a gene: 5. DNA of the CDR3: TGTGCCACCAGTGATACTGGGGACAGGGGGCTCTACGAGCAGTACTTC. Amino acid sequence: CATSDTGDRGLYEQYF.

Concerning this clonotype itself: With a much larger clone just one base away, this may be a read error. V and J are TRBV6-2 or TRBV6-3 and TRBJ2-1; 7 bases match TRBD2. The J segment lost 3 bases and the V segment lost 8 bases, leaving 7 bases of the junction unmatched. Germline V gene lookup returns CDR1 MNHEY and CDR2 SVGEGT. The CDR3 sequence is 14 residues long. Here the CDR3 reads CASGPLAVYNEQFF. In DNA, the CDR3 is TGTGCCAGCGGCCCTCTAGCGGTCTACAATGAGCAGTTCTTC.

This clonotype has a count of ten or more. V gene TRBV6-5 combines with J gene TRBJ2-2, with D maybe TRBD1 (6 bases). Looked up from germline, CDR1 is MNHEY and CDR2 is SVGAGI. The CDR3 loop spans 17 amino acids. Trimming took off 6 bases at V and 2 bases at J, with 19 bases between the two ends. The CDR3 DNA is TGTGCCAGCAGACACCTCGTGGGCAGGGGAAACACCGGGGAGCTGTTTTTT. Its translation: CASRHLVGRGNTGELFF.

This clonotype was observed a few times. Its ends do not fully match the called genes, so a read error is possible. The V and J genes are TRBV27 and TRBJ2-2, with 8 nucleotides matching TRBD1. Germline V gene lookup returns CDR1 MNHEY and CDR2 SMNVEV (reference sequence). The CDR3 is 16 residues long. Here the CDR3 reads CASSLTGARNTGELSF. Here the CDR3 DNA reads TGTGCCAGCAGCCTGACAGGGGCTAGGAACACCGGGGAGCTGTCTTTT.

This clonotype has ten or more counts. The chain links TRBV4-3 to TRBJ2-7; perhaps TRBD1 as D (5 bases). The CDR3 length is 14 residues. Germline CDR1 LGHNA, CDR2 YSLEER. Trimming took 4 bases from V and 5 from J, leaving 15 bases between them. CDR3 loop: CASSRGSGSDEQYF. CDR3 sequence (DNA): TGCGCCAGCAGCCGAGGTTCAGGGTCCGACGAGCAGTACTTC.

Ten or more counts support this clonotype. The rearrangement uses TRBV6-6 and TRBJ1-2; 11 bases are a match to TRBD1. Germline V gene sequence: CDR1 MNHNY, CDR2 SVGAGI (reference sequence). The CDR3 has 15 amino acids. V shed 5 bases, J shed 4 bases, and the junction held 6 bases outside the gene matches. The CDR3 here is CASSEPGQGAYGYTF. The CDR3 DNA sequence: TGTGCCAGCAGTGAGCCCGGACAGGGGGCCTATGGCTACACCTTC.

In this sample, this clonotype turned up many times. The V call is TRBV7-9, the J call TRBJ2-5, with D tentatively TRBD1 (6 bases). The CDR3 totals 14 residues. Trimming took off 3 bases at V and 2 bases at J, with 10 bases between the two ends. The germline V gene encodes CDR1 SEHNR and CDR2 FQNEAQ (reference sequence). CDR3 DNA: TGTGCCAGCAGCTTTTCAGGGGTTCAAGAGACCCAGTACTTC. Protein product: CASSFSGVQETQYF.

This clonotype was observed many times. The rearrangement links TRBV6-2 or TRBV6-3 to TRBJ2-3; D unclear. The CDR3 sequence is 16 residues long. CDR1 and CDR2 from the germline V gene are MNHEY and SVGEGT. V was trimmed by 0 bases and J by 2 bases, leaving 12 bases between them. The chain's CDR3 is CASSYSAVLVTDTQYF. The CDR3 nucleotides read TGTGCCAGCAGTTACTCGGCCGTTTTGGTCACAGATACGCAGTATTTT.

V and J are TRBV5-1 and TRBJ2-1; D unclear. Germline CDR1 reads SGHRS; CDR2 reads YFSETQ. The CDR3 consists of 13 residues. Deletions cut 7 bases from V and 5 bases from J, with 13 bases between. For the CDR3, the DNA is TGCGCCAGCGGGCGGACGAGTAACAATGAGCAGTTCTTC. Amino acid sequence: CASGRTSNNEQFF.

The table lists this clonotype with many counts. The chain uses TRBV28 and TRBJ1-1; weak D call: TRBD1 (5 bases). CDR1 is MDHEN, CDR2 SYDVKM, per germline. V was trimmed by 3 bases and J by 7 bases, leaving 18 bases between them. The CDR3 is 15 residues long. This CDR3 reads CASSFEGRNRLEAFF. As DNA, the CDR3 is TGTGCCAGCAGTTTTGAGGGGCGGAACCGACTTGAAGCTTTCTTT.

The CDR3 sequence: CASSSPGRHSGANVLTF. CDR3 sequence (DNA): TGTGCCAGCAGCTCCCCGGGACGGCACTCTGGGGCCAACGTCCTGACTTTC. The chain links TRBV6-5 to TRBJ2-6; D might be TRBD1 or TRBD2, each matching 5 bases. V was trimmed by 6 bases and J by 0 bases, leaving 15 bases between them. The germline gives CDR1 MNHEY, CDR2 SVGAGI. The CDR3 is 17 residues long.

This clonotype is a singleton in its sample. A much larger clone sits a single nucleotide away, making a read error possible. CDR3 amino acids: CASSPTGPGEQFF. The CDR3 DNA sequence: TGTGCCAGCAGCCCGACAGGCCCGGGTGAGCAGTTCTTC. The genes are TRBV7-3 and TRBJ2-1; tentatively, D is TRBD1 (6 bases). This CDR3 has 13 amino acids. V was pared by 5 bases and J by 9 bases, with 14 bases between. Germline V CDR1 and CDR2: SGHTA, FQGTGA.

The table lists this clonotype with many counts. The gene calls are TRBV6-6 and TRBJ1-2; TRBD1 might be the D (5 bases). The ends were cut back, 9 bases at V and 2 bases at J, with 10 bases in the middle. The CDR3 is 12 amino acids. The germline V gene has CDR1 MNHNY and CDR2 SVGAGI (reference sequence). CDR3 amino acids: CASDQGNYGYTF. The CDR3 bases are TGTGCCAGTGATCAGGGAAACTATGGCTACACCTTC.

This CDR3 is CASRERTGSTDTQYF. For the CDR3, the DNA is TGTGCCAGCAGAGAAAGGACAGGTAGCACAGATACGCAGTATTTT. The chain combines TRBV2 with TRBJ2-3; 7 positions agree with TRBD1. The CDR3 runs 15 residues. Germline CDR1 SNHLY, CDR2 FYNNEI. The J segment lost 0 bases and the V segment lost 6 bases, leaving 6 bases of the junction unmatched.

V gene TRBV7-2 combines with J gene TRBJ2-3, with 9 positions matching TRBD2. V was pared by 1 base and J by 4 bases, with 3 bases of the junction left unmatched. This CDR3 region has 15 residues. CDR1 SGHTA and CDR2 FQGNSA come from the germline V gene. CDR3 DNA: TGTGCCAGCAGCTTAGGAGGACTAGCGTCAGATACGCAGTATTTT. This encodes CASSLGGLASDTQYF.

The chain is built from TRBV6-1 and TRBJ2-3; 7 bases align to TRBD1. V dropped 7 bases and J dropped 4; count of bases not matched to a gene: 8. CDR1 and CDR2 (germline): MNHNS, SASEGT. The CDR3 loop spans 14 amino acids. CDR3 sequence reads: CASKGDRYADTQYF. The CDR3 DNA is TGTGCCAGCAAAGGGGACAGATACGCAGATACGCAGTATTTT.